This T cell receptor beta chain stems from a study of blood T cells in healthy people across ages. With regard to this clonotype: Antigen unknown.

Study-wide findings and caveats: Older age went with lower TCR beta diversity per million T cells, in a roughly linear way.

For the second PCR, which ran for 7 to 11 cycles, a sample-barcoded 5' primer and a J-beta primer mix were used. One entry per CDR3 protein, called by TCRdb with MiXCR from the 5' RACE reads. Of about 780,000 distinct CDR3 sequences in the sample, around half were seen once. V was trimmed by 1 base and J by 0 bases, leaving 16 bases between them. This CDR3 is 18 amino acids long. Germline V gives CDR1 DFQATT, CDR2 SNEGSKA (reference sequence). V gene TRBV20-1 combines with J gene TRBJ2-6, with D unclear. This TCR was recovered from an elderly man in good health. The sequenced sample consisted of blood. The CDR3 DNA is TGCAGTGCTAGAGTCTTAGGGCCACCTTCCTCTGGGGCCAACGTCCTGACTTTC. Its translation: CSARVLGPPSSGANVLTF.